The clone carrying this T cell receptor beta chain has a handful of counts. What it binds is not known. This record comes from a study of metastatic and nonmetastatic thyroid tumors. Overall study: Comparative analysis of repertoires was undertaken across blood and tumor or nodule tissue obtained from malignant and benign thyroid patients. Study-wide findings and caveats: Versus benign nodules, malignant thyroid tumors reportedly had significantly higher TCR beta diversity, in blood and tumor.

As processed by the authors: CDR3 was compared across clinicopathological groups, and the resulting differences were used to build a distant-metastasis classifier for papillary thyroid cancer. TCRdb re-called the PCR reads with MiXCR. TCRdb's processing, not the authors', yielded these V and J calls. The sample records some 30,000 clones, around 4% being singletons. Each patient came to thyroid surgery without any prior treatment (of any kind). Germline loops: CDR1 MNHEY, CDR2 SVGAGI. This CDR3 region has 13 residues. Between the trimmed V and J ends, which lost 2 bases and 3 bases, there was a span of 8 bases.

The rearrangement links TRBV6-5 to TRBJ2-7; D is tentatively TRBD1 or TRBD2 (5 bases each). The clonotype originates from a female donor with papillary thyroid cancer or a benign thyroid nodule (not recorded which). Some clones in this sample may be carry-over from other donors' samples. Source material: blood. The CDR3 nucleotides read TGTGCCAGCAGTTACCGGGACGGCTACGAGCAGTACTTC. This encodes CASSYRDGYEQYF.